The rows below give T cell receptor beta chains drawn from one sample of a study of T-cell reconstitution after alpha-beta-depleted transplantation in children. One entry per CDR3 protein, called by TCRdb with MiXCR from the PCR reads. The data show 300,000 to 350,000 distinct CDR3 sequences, approximately 23% seen once. The sample here was PBMCs, mostly from graft donor cells, taken 180 days after TCRalphabeta/CD19-depleted stem cell transplant. The origin of the receptors is a male patient aged 10 to 17 who had a stem cell transplant for acute lymphoblastic leukemia, so the T cells may come from the graft donor. The CDR3 runs from the conserved cysteine through the conserved F or W. The order of the fields is V gene, clone size, J gene, D gene, CDR3 DNA, CDR3 protein. The D gene is left open where the match is weak. Clone size, where shown, is once, few, many, or a class for clones that have expanded.

>TRBV7-9|few|TRBJ2-1|TRBD1
TGTGCCAGCAGCTTAAACCCAGGGGGTCCTTGGTCCAATGAGCAGTTCTTC
CASSLNPGGPWSNEQFF
>TRBV20-1|few|TRBJ2-5|TRBD2
TGCAGTGCCTCGGGACTAGCGGGAATCGGAGAGACCCAGTACTTC
CSASGLAGIGETQYF
>TRBV7-2|few|TRBJ1-2|NA
TGTGCCAGCAGCTTAGCGGAGCAGCTAGGGGCCGGCTACACCTTC
CASSLAEQLGAGYTF
>TRBV5-1|many|TRBJ2-7|TRBD1
TGCGCCAGCAGCTCGATAAGGGGACAGGGCTACGAGCAGTACTTC
CASSSIRGQGYEQYF
>TRBV5-1|many|TRBJ2-1|TRBD2
TGCGCCAGCAGCCCCGCCCTAGCGGTTGGTGAGCAGTTCTTC
CASSPALAVGEQFF
>TRBV29-1|NA|TRBJ2-1|NA
TGCAGCGTGCGGATTAGCGGAAAGTACAATGAGCAGTTCTTC
CSVRISGKYNEQFF
>TRBV5-1|few|TRBJ2-7|NA
TGCGCCAGCAGCTTGGCCCCCGGGGGAGAGCAGTACTTC
CASSLAPGGEQYF
>TRBV6-2/TRBV6-3|NA|TRBJ1-2|NA
TGTGCCAGCAGTTTTCGACGAGGGGATGGCTACACCTTC
CASSFRRGDGYTF
>TRBV5-1|few|TRBJ2-3|NA
TGCGCCAGCAGCTTTAGACAGTCCACAGATACGCAGTATTTT
CASSFRQSTDTQYF
>TRBV28|NA|TRBJ2-1|NA
TGTGCCAGCAGATTCCACAATGAGCAGTTCTTC
CASRFHNEQFF
>TRBV5-1|NA|TRBJ2-1|NA
TGCGCCAGCAGCTTGTCCACTTGGAATGAGCAGTTCTTC
CASSLSTWNEQFF
>TRBV20-1|NA|TRBJ2-1|TRBD2
TGCAGTGCTAGAGACCCTGGACTAGCGGGAGCTTGGGTCAATGAGCAGTTCTTC
CSARDPGLAGAWVNEQFF
>TRBV21-1|NA|TRBJ2-1|NA
TGTGCCAGCAGGCTCCCGCGGGGGCAGAGGAATGAGCAGTTCTTC
CASRLPRGQRNEQFF
>TRBV12-3/TRBV12-4|NA|TRBJ1-3|NA
TGTGCCAGCACCCAAGGCAGGGGCTCTGGAAACACCATATATTTT
CASTQGRGSGNTIYF
>TRBV6-4|NA|TRBJ2-1|NA
TGTGCCAGCAGTGACCCGTGGGGAGAGCAGTTCTTC
CASSDPWGEQFF
>TRBV7-9|NA|TRBJ1-4|NA
TGTGCCAGCAGCTTTGGACTGCGACGGGAAGAAAAACTGTTTTTT
CASSFGLRREEKLFF
>TRBV7-9|NA|TRBJ2-3|TRBD2
TGTGCCAGCAGCTTAGAGGGACTAGCCGCCACAGATACGCAGTATTTT
CASSLEGLAATDTQYF
>TRBV20-1|few|TRBJ1-4|NA
TGCAGTGGGAAGCGAAGGAATGAAAAACTGTTTTTT
CSGKRRNEKLFF
>TRBV7-4|few|TRBJ2-1|NA
TGTGCCAGCAGCTTAAGGAGCCATGAGCAGTTCTTC
CASSLRSHEQFF
>TRBV5-1|NA|TRBJ2-1|TRBD2
TGCGCCAGCATGGGAGGGATCGACAATGAGCAGTTCTTC
CASMGGIDNEQFF
>TRBV7-3|NA|TRBJ2-3|NA
TGTGCCAGCAGCTTAATGGGTCCCACAGATACGCAGTATTTT
CASSLMGPTDTQYF
>TRBV7-3|NA|TRBJ2-3|NA
TGTGCCAGCAGCTTAACGGAAGGAATTGGTACGCAGTATTTT
CASSLTEGIGTQYF
>TRBV20-1|NA|TRBJ2-1|TRBD2
TGCAGTGCCCCACTAGCGGGAGGGCCCTCGACCCACAATGTGCAGTTCTTC
CSAPLAGGPSTHNVQFF